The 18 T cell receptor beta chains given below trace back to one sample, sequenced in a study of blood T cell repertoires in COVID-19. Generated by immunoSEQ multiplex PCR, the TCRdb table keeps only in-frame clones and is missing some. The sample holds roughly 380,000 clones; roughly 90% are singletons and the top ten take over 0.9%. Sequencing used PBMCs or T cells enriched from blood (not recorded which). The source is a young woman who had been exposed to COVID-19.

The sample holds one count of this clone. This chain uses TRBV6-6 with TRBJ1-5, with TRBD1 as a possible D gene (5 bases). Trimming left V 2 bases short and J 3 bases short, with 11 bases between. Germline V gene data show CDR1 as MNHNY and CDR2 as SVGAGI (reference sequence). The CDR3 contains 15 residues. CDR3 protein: CASSYQGITNQPQHF. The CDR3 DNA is TGTGCCAGCAGTTACCAGGGTATTACCAATCAGCCCCAGCATTTT.

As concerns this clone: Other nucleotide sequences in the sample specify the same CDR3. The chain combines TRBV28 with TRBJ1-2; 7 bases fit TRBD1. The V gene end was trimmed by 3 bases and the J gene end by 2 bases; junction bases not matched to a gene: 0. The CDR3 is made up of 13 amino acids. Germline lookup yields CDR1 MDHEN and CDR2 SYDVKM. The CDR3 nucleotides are TGTGCCAGCAGTTTGACAGGGAACTATGGCTACACCTTC. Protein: CASSLTGNYGYTF.

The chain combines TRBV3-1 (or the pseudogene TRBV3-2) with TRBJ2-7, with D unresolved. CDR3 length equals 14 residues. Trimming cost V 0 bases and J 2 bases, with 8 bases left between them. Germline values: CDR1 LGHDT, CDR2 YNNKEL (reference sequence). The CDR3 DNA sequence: TGTGCCAGCAGCCAAGATACTAATACCTACGAGCAGTACTTC. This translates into CASSQDTNTYEQYF.

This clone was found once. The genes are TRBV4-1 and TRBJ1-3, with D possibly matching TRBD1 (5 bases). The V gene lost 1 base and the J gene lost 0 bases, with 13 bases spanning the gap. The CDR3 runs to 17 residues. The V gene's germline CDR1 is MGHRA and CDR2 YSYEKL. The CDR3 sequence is CASSQGGRASSGNTIYF. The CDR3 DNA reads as TGCGCCAGCAGCCAAGGGGGGAGGGCGAGCTCTGGAAACACCATATATTTT.

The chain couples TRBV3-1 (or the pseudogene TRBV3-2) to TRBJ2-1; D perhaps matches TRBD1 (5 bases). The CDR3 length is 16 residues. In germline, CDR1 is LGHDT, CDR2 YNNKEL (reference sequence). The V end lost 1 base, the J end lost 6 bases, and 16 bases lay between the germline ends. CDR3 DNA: TGTGCCAGCAGCCAAGGAAGTCAGGGTCTGACCAATGAGCAGTTCTTC. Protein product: CASSQGSQGLTNEQFF.

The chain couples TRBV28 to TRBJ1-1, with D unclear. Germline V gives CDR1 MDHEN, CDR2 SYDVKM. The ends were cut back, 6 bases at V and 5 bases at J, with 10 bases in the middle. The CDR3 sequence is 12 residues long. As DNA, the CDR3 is TGTGCCAGCAGGAGTGTTGAGACTGAAGCTTTCTTT. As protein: CASRSVETEAFF.

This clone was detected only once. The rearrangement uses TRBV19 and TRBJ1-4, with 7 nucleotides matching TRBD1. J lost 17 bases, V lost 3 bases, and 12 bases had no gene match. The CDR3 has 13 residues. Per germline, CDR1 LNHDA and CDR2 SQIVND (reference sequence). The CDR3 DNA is TGTGCCAGTAGTATTCGACCGGACAGGAAGGCTTTTTTT. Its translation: CASSIRPDRKAFF. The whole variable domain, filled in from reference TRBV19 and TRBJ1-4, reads DGGITQSPKYLFRKEGQNVTLSCEQNLNHDAMYWYRQDPGQGLRLIYYSQIVNDFQKGDIAEGYSVSREKKESFPLTVTSAQKNPTAFYLCASSIRPDRKAFFGSGTQLSVL.

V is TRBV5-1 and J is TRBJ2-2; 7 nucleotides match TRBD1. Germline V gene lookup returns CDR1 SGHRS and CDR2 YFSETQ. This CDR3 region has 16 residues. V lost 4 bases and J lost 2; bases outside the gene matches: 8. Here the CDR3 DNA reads TGCGCCAGCAGCCCAACCGGGACAGTAAACACCGGGGAGCTGTTTTTT. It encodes CASSPTGTVNTGELFF.

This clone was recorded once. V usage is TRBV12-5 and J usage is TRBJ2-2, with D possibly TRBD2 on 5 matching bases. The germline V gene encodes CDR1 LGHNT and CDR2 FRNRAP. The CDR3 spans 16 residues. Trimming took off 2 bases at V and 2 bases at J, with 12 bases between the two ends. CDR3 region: CASGLPRGGNTGELFF. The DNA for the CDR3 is TGTGCTAGTGGTTTGCCCCGCGGAGGTAACACCGGGGAGCTGTTTTTT.

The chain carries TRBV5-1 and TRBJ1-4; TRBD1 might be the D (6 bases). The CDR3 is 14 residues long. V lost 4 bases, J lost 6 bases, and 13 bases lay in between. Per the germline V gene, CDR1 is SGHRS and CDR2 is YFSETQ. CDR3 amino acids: CASSTTGLHEKLFF. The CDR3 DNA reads TGCGCCAGCAGCACCACAGGGCTGCATGAAAAACTGTTTTTT.

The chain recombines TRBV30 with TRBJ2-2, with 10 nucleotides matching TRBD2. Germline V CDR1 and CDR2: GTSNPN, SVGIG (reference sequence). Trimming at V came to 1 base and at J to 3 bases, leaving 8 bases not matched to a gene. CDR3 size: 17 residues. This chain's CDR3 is CAWSGASGSGDTGELFF. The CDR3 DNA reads TGTGCCTGGAGTGGGGCTAGCGGGAGCGGGGACACCGGGGAGCTGTTTTTT.

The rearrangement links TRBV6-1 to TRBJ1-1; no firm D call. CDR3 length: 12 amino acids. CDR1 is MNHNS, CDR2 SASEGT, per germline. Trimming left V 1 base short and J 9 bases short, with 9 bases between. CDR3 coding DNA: TGTGCCAGCAGTGAAGGGCCATCCCAAGCTTTCTTT. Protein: CASSEGPSQAFF.

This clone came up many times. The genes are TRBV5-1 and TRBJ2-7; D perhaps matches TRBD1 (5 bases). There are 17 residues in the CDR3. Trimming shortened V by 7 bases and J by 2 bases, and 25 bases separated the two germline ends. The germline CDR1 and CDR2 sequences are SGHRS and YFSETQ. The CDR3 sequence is CASSGGFRTQLPYEQYF. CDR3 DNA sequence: TGCGCCAGCTCCGGCGGTTTTAGGACACAATTGCCCTACGAGCAGTACTTC.

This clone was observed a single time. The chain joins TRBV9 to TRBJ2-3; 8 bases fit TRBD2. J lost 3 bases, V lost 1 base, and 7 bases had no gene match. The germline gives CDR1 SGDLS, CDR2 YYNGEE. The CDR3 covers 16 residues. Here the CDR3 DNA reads TGTGCCAGCAGCGTACAAGCGGGAGTTCGTACAGATACGCAGTATTTT. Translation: CASSVQAGVRTDTQYF.

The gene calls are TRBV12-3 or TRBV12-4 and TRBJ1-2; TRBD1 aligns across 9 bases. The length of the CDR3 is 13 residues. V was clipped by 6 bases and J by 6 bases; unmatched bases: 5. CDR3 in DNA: TGTGCCAGCAGCTGGACAGGGGCGGATGGCTACACCTTC. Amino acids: CASSWTGADGYTF.

The CDR3 DNA sequence: TGCAGCGTGGAGCGGGAGAGCTCCTACAATGAGCAGTTCTTC. Translated: CSVERESSYNEQFF. The chain has TRBV29-1 and TRBJ2-1, with 8 positions matching TRBD2. The germline gives CDR1 SQVTM, CDR2 ANQGSEA. V shed 6 bases and J 0 bases; nucleotides not matched to a gene: 4. The CDR3 runs to 14 residues.

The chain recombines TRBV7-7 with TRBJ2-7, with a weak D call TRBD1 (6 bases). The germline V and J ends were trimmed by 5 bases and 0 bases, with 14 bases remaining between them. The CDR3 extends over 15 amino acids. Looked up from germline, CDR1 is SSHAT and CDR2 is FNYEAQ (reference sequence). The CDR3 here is CASSPGTPGSYEQYF. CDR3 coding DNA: TGTGCCAGCAGCCCGGGGACACCAGGCTCCTACGAGCAGTACTTC.

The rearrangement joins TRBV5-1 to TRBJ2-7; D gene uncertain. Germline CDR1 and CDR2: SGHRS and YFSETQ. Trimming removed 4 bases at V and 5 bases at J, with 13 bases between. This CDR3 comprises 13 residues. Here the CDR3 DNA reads TGCGCCAGCAGCCCAATTTTACGCGACGAGCAGTACTTC. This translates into CASSPILRDEQYF.